The 14 T cell receptor beta chains presented below share a single source sample, sequenced in a study of preoperative IRX-2 immunotherapy in early breast cancer. Described treatment: preoperative locoregional IRX-2 cytokine immunotherapy. Data came from immunoSEQ multiplex PCR; TCRdb stores just in-frame clones and leaves some out. In the table there are around 25,000 clones, approximately 90% of which are singletons. The starting material was tumor tissue, obtained after IRX-2 immunotherapy. Receptor source: a human donor with breast cancer.

This clone was detected only a few times. The chain combines TRBV19 with TRBJ1-3; possible D gene TRBD1, 5 bases. The germline gives CDR1 LNHDA, CDR2 SQIVND (reference sequence). Trimming removed 6 bases from V and 3 bases from J, with 12 bases in between. The CDR3 length is 14 residues. CDR3 residues: CASSQGTHGNTIYF. The CDR3 nucleotides read TGTGCCAGTAGCCAAGGGACGCATGGAAACACCATATATTTT.

V and J are TRBV9 and TRBJ2-5, with 8 bases that match TRBD2. V lost 0 bases, J lost 2 bases, and 0 bases stayed unmatched. The CDR3 is made up of 14 amino acids. Germline loops: CDR1 SGDLS, CDR2 YYNGEE. The CDR3 loop is CASSVASGQETQYF. The CDR3 DNA is TGTGCCAGCAGCGTAGCTAGCGGGCAAGAGACCCAGTACTTC.

The chain employs TRBV6-1 and TRBJ1-1; TRBD1 is a possible D gene (6 bases). Germline lookup yields CDR1 MNHNS and CDR2 SASEGT. The CDR3 loop spans 13 amino acids. The germline V and J ends were trimmed by 4 bases and 1 base, with 7 bases remaining between them. The CDR3 region has the DNA TGTGCCAGCAGTGGGGACAAGAACACTGAAGCTTTCTTT. Translating gives CASSGDKNTEAFF.

The J gene is TRBJ2-3, the V gene TRBV4-1; 9 nucleotides align to TRBD1. CDR1 is MGHRA, CDR2 YSYEKL, per germline. The CDR3 has 17 residues. V lost 0 bases, J lost 4 bases, and 8 bases stayed unmatched. The CDR3 nucleotides are TGCGCCAGCAGCCAAGACCTCCGGGGACAGGGCTCAGATACGCAGTATTTT. Translation: CASSQDLRGQGSDTQYF.

The chain combines TRBV11-2 with TRBJ2-5, with 12 bases lining up with TRBD2. With 5 bases clipped from V and 0 bases from J, the junction kept 4 bases outside the gene matches. This CDR3 region has 16 residues. Germline-derived CDR1 and CDR2 are SGHAT and FQNNGV. The CDR3 here is CASSPLAGGHQETQYF. The DNA for the CDR3 is TGTGCCAGCAGCCCACTAGCGGGGGGACACCAAGAGACCCAGTACTTC.

The chain joins TRBV2 to TRBJ1-6; D is undetermined. There are 15 residues in the CDR3. Between the trimmed V and J ends, which lost 1 base and 6 bases, there was a span of 10 bases. CDR1 SNHLY and CDR2 FYNNEI come from the germline V gene. CDR3 region: CASSEEGMGNSPLHF. The DNA for the CDR3 is TGTGCCAGCAGTGAAGAGGGAATGGGTAATTCACCCCTCCACTTT.

The chain recombines TRBV18 with TRBJ1-4; D may be TRBD1 (6 bases). CDR1 KGHSH and CDR2 LQKENI come from the germline V gene. The CDR3 loop spans 14 amino acids. The V end lost 5 bases, the J end lost 3 bases, and 10 bases lay between the germline ends. CDR3: CASSKDSPNEKLFF. The CDR3 nucleotides are TGTGCCAGCTCAAAGGACAGCCCTAATGAAAAACTGTTTTTT. Looking up the rest from reference TRBV18 and TRBJ1-4 gives the full variable domain: NAGVMQNPRHLVRRRGQEARLRCSPMKGHSHVYWYRQLPEEGLKFMVYLQKENIIDESGMPKERFSAEFPKEGPSILRIQQVVRGDSAAYFCASSKDSPNEKLFFGSGTQLSVL.

The chain links TRBV25-1 to TRBJ1-1; D call uncertain. Germline CDR1 reads MGHDK; CDR2 reads SYGVNS. The CDR3 covers 12 residues. V was pared by 3 bases and J by 4 bases, with 6 bases between. CDR3 sequence: CASSDPGTEAFF. The DNA of the CDR3 is TGTGCCAGCAGTGACCCCGGCACTGAAGCTTTCTTT.

This clone was observed a single time. The rearrangement joins TRBV25-1 to TRBJ1-4; D might be TRBD1 (5 bases). Trimming shortened V by 8 bases and J by 14 bases, and 15 bases separated the two germline ends. CDR1 and CDR2 from the germline V gene are MGHDK and SYGVNS. CDR3 length: 11 amino acids. The CDR3, as DNA: TGTGCCAGCGCCGGAGGGGAAGGGCTGTTTTTT. As protein: CASAGGEGLFF. Full variable domain (missing parts from reference TRBV25-1 and TRBJ1-4): EADIYQTPRYLVIGTGKKITLECSQTMGHDKMYWYQQDPGMELHLIHYSYGVNSTEKGDLSSESTVSRIRTEHFPLTLESARPSHTSQYLCASAGGEGLFFGSGTQLSVL.

The chain recombines TRBV28 with TRBJ2-7, with 9 bases that match TRBD1. CDR1 is MDHEN and CDR2 is SYDVKM in the germline V gene. V lost 1 base and J lost 2; bases outside the gene matches: 6. The CDR3 is made up of 16 amino acids. The CDR3 is CASSLLPGQGPYEQYF. CDR3 nucleotides: TGTGCCAGCAGTTTATTGCCGGGACAGGGTCCCTACGAGCAGTACTTC.

The rearrangement links TRBV10-3 to TRBJ2-5, with D perhaps TRBD1 or TRBD2 (6 bases each). Germline CDR1 reads ENHRY; CDR2 reads SYGVKD. Between the trimmed V and J ends, which lost 0 bases and 5 bases, there was a span of 13 bases. The length of the CDR3 is 15 residues. The CDR3 protein is CAISESRRGRETQYF. The CDR3 DNA reads as TGTGCCATCAGTGAGTCGAGGAGGGGGAGGGAGACCCAGTACTTC.

The V call is TRBV9, the J call TRBJ1-1, with 8 positions matching TRBD1. From germline, CDR1 is SGDLS and CDR2 YYNGEE. The V and J ends lost 0 bases and 0 bases, in that order; junction bases with no gene match: 4. The CDR3 is made up of 16 amino acids. CDR3 in DNA: TGTGCCAGCAGCGTAGACCCGACAGGGGTGAACACTGAAGCTTTCTTT. Amino acid sequence: CASSVDPTGVNTEAFF.

This clone was detected once. The chain couples TRBV27 to TRBJ2-4; TRBD1 or TRBD2 may be the D gene (5 bases each). Per the germline V gene, CDR1 is MNHEY and CDR2 is SMNVEV (reference sequence). Trimming cost V 3 bases and J 8 bases, with 11 bases left between them. CDR3 length: 13 amino acids. Written as DNA, the CDR3 is TGTGCCAGCAGTTTTTGGCAGGGAGACATTCAGTACTTC. Translation: CASSFWQGDIQYF.

This chain joins TRBV4-1 and TRBJ1-4; 8 positions agree with TRBD1. The J segment lost 6 bases and the V segment lost 3 bases, leaving 9 bases of the junction unmatched. The CDR3 totals 16 residues. Germline V gene sequence: CDR1 MGHRA, CDR2 YSYEKL. CDR3 nucleotide sequence: TGCGCCAGCAGCCACGAGATGGGACAGGTATATGAAAAACTGTTTTTT. Protein: CASSHEMGQVYEKLFF.